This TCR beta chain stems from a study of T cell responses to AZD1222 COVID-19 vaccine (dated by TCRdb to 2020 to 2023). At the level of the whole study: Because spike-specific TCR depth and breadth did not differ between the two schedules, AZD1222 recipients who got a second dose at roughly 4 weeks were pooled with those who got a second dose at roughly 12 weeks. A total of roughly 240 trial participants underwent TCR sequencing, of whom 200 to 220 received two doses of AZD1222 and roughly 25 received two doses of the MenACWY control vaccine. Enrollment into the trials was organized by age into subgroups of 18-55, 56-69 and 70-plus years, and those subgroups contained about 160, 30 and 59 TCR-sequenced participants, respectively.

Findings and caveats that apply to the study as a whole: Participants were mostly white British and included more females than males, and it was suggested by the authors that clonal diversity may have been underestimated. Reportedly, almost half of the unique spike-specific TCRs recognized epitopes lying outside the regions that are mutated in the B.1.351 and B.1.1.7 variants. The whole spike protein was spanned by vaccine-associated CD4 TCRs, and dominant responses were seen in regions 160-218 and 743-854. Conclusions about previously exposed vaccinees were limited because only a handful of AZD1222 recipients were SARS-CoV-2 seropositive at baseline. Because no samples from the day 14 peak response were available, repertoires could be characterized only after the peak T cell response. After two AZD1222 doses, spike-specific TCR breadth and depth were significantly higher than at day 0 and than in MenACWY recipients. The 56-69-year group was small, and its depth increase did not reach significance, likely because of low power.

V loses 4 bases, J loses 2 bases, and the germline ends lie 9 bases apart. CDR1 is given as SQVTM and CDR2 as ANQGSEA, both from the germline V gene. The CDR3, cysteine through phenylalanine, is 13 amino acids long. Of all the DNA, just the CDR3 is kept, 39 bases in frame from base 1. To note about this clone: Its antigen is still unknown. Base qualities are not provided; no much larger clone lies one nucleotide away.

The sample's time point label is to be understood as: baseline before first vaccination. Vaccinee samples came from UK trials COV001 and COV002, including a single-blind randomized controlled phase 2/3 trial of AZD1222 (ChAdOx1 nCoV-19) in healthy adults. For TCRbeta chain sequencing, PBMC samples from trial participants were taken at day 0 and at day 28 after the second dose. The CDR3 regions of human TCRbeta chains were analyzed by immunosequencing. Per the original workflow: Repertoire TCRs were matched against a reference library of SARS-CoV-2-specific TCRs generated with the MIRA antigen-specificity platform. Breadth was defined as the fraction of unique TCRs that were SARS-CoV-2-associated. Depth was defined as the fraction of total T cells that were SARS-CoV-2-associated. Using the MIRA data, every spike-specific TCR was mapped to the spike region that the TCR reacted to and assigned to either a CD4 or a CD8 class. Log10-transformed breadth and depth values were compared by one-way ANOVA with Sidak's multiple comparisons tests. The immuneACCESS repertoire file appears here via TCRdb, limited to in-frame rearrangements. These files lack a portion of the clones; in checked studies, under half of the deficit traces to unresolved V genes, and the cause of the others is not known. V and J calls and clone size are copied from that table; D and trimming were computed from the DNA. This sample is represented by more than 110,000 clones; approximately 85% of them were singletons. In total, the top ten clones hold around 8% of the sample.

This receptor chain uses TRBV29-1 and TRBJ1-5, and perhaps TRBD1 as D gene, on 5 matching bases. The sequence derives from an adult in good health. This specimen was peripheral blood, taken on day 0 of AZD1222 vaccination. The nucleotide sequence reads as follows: TGCAGCGTTGGCCAGGGAGGCAATCAGCCCCAGCATTTT. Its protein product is CSVGQGGNQPQHF.